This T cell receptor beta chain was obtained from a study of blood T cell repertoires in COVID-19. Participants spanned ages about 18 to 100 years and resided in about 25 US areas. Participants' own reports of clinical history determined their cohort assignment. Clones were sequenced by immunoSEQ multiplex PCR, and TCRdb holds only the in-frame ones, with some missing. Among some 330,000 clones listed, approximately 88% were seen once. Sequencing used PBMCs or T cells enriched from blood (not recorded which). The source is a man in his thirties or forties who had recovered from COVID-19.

CDR3 bases: TGTGCCTGGACCGTATCTGGGGCCAACGTCCTGACTTTC. Amino acids: CAWTVSGANVLTF. The chain is built from TRBV30 and TRBJ2-6; D gene uncertain. In germline, CDR1 is GTSNPN, CDR2 SVGIG (reference sequence). The CDR3 spans 13 residues. V dropped 4 bases and J dropped 1 base, with 5 bases sitting between them.